This T cell receptor (beta chain) was captured in a study of breast tumors, draining lymph nodes, adjacent tissues. MiXCR was run by TCRdb on the multiplex PCR reads, yielding one entry per CDR3 protein. In the table there are about 270,000 distinct CDR3 sequences, 30% to 35% of which are singletons. This clonotype was recorded many times. The antigen is not known. Overall study findings and caveats: That most tumor T cells come from lymph nodes remained unproven. Tumors had less TCR diversity than lymph nodes, more than nontumor tissue. The data were judged consistent with most tumor T cells coming from lymph node and expanding in tumor.

The V and J ends lost 1 base and 4 bases respectively, with 12 bases between them. Germline-derived CDR1 and CDR2 are KGHDR and SFDVKD. The CDR3 runs 15 residues. The lymph nodes were axillary draining lymph nodes from breast cancer patients. The chain couples TRBV24-1 to TRBJ2-5; D may match TRBD1 or TRBD2 (5 bases each). Sequenced: axillary lymph node tissue. This TCR was sampled from a female donor with breast cancer. Some clones in this sample may be carry-over from other donors' samples. CDR3 amino acids: CATSDLVGTGETQYF. DNA of the CDR3: TGTGCCACCAGTGATTTAGTTGGGACGGGAGAGACCCAGTACTTC.